This TCR beta chain emerged from a study of T cell repertoires in ileal Crohn's disease. This clone was seen a handful of times. What it binds is not known. Whole-study findings and limits: Clonal expansions were more frequent in active smokers than non-smokers at surgery.

The table came from immunoSEQ multiplex PCR; TCRdb's copy has only in-frame clones and leaves some out. The sample includes some 12,000 clones, about 80% of them seen just once. V lost 7 bases to trimming and J lost 0 bases; unmatched junction nucleotides: 8. Germline V gives CDR1 MNHNS, CDR2 SASEGT. This CDR3 has 15 amino acids. Sequenced sample: ileal tissue. The chain is built from TRBV6-1 and TRBJ2-7; 8 positions agree with TRBD1. This receptor was obtained from an adult with Crohn's disease. CDR3: CASTTDRASSYEQYF. CDR3 bases: TGTGCCAGCACCACGGACAGGGCCAGCTCCTACGAGCAGTACTTC.